The 17 T cell receptor beta chains reported below all come from one sample, sequenced in a study of cytomegalovirus exposure and HLA in healthy donors. The PCR employed 60 Vbeta primers together with 13 Jbeta primers. Sequencing used immunoSEQ multiplex PCR; TCRdb keeps in-frame clones, though not all of them. The sample totals 130,000 to 150,000 clones. The sequenced sample consisted of PBMCs. The source is a man aged 40-55 years in good health and CMV-seronegative.

The V gene is TRBV19, the J gene TRBJ1-4; 10 positions match TRBD1. The CDR3 runs to 15 residues. J lost 8 bases, V lost 4 bases, and 7 bases had no gene match. Germline CDR1 reads LNHDA; CDR2 reads SQIVND (reference sequence). CDR3 coding DNA: TGTGCCAGTAGTAGAACGGGACAGGGGAACGAAAAACTGTTTTTT. Residues: CASSRTGQGNEKLFF.

V is TRBV7-7 and J is TRBJ2-3; possible D gene TRBD2, 6 bases. CDR3 length equals 17 residues. The germline CDR1 and CDR2 sequences are SSHAT and FNYEAQ (reference sequence). Between the trimmed V and J ends, which lost 3 bases and 1 base, there was a span of 17 bases. CDR3 DNA sequence: TGTGCCAGCAGCTTGGCTGCCGGGAGAAGCGGCACAGATACGCAGTATTTT. Its translation is CASSLAAGRSGTDTQYF.

Turning to this clone: One junction end does not reproduce the germline sequence, and a read error may be involved. This rearrangement joins TRBV25-1 to TRBJ2-7, with a tentative D call TRBD2 (6 bases). Germline V gives CDR1 MGHDK, CDR2 SYGVNS. The CDR3 contains 11 residues. CDR3 coding DNA: TGTGCCAGCTGGGGAGGAGGGCCAACCCGCTTC. This gives the protein CASWGGGPTRF.

V is TRBV28 and J is TRBJ1-1; tentatively, D is TRBD1 (6 bases). Germline lookup yields CDR1 MDHEN and CDR2 SYDVKM. There are 13 residues in the CDR3. Trimming cost V 5 bases and J 8 bases, with 15 bases left between them. The CDR3 DNA follows: TGTGCCAGCAGTCCACGGACAGAAGGAGAAGCTTTCTTT. It is translated as CASSPRTEGEAFF.

The CDR3: CASSSGTGKLYEQYF. The CDR3 bases are TGTGCCAGCAGCTCCGGGACAGGGAAACTCTACGAGCAGTACTTC. The rearrangement links TRBV5-8 to TRBJ2-7, with 9 bases fitting TRBD1. CDR3 length: 15 amino acids. V dropped 3 bases and J dropped 3; count of bases not matched to a gene: 7. The V gene's germline CDR1 is SGHTS and CDR2 YDEGEE.

The rearrangement joins TRBV4-2 to TRBJ2-7, with 7 bases lining up with TRBD2. There are 15 residues in the CDR3. Trimming removed 2 bases from V and 2 bases from J; junction bases left unmatched: 6. CDR1 and CDR2 (germline): LGHNA, YNFKEQ. The CDR3 sequence is CASSQQTGGTYEQYF. As DNA, the CDR3 is TGTGCCAGCAGCCAACAAACGGGAGGCACCTACGAGCAGTACTTC.

The chain carries TRBV9 and TRBJ2-2; TRBD2 might be the D (6 bases). Trimming removed 4 bases at V and 1 base at J, with 8 bases between. Germline CDR1 and CDR2: SGDLS and YYNGEE. The CDR3 has 14 residues. CDR3 protein: CASSPGVNTGELFF. CDR3 nucleotides: TGTGCCAGCAGCCCGGGGGTGAACACCGGGGAGCTGTTTTTT. Combining the CDR3 with reference TRBV9 and TRBJ2-2 gives the whole variable domain DSGVTQTPKHLITATGQRVTLRCSPRSGDLSVYWYQQSLDQGLQFLIQYYNGEERAKGNILERFSAQQFPDLHSELNLSSLELGDSALYFCASSPGVNTGELFFGEGSRLTVL.

The chain links TRBV11-3 to TRBJ1-1; 7 bases match TRBD1. Germline CDR1 SGHNT, CDR2 YENEEA. The V segment lost 4 bases and the J segment 1 base; nucleotides outside the gene matches: 3. The CDR3 sequence is 14 residues long. This CDR3 is CASSSRTGNTEAFF. DNA for the CDR3: TGTGCCAGCAGCTCAAGGACAGGGAACACTGAAGCTTTCTTT.

V is TRBV27 and J is TRBJ1-1; 10 bases line up with TRBD1. The V gene's germline CDR1 is MNHEY and CDR2 SMNVEV (reference sequence). J was trimmed by 6 bases and V by 1 base; bases with no gene match: 5. The CDR3 is made up of 15 amino acids. This CDR3 is CASSLWTGGGSEAFF. In DNA, the CDR3 is TGTGCCAGCAGTTTATGGACAGGGGGTGGCTCTGAAGCTTTCTTT.

The chain has TRBV5-4 and TRBJ1-6; D might be TRBD1 (6 bases). The CDR3 covers 16 residues. Per germline, CDR1 SGHNT and CDR2 YYREEE (reference sequence). V was pared by 0 bases and J by 10 bases, with 17 bases between. The CDR3 sequence is CASSLVGGRGLSPLHF. In DNA form, the CDR3 reads TGTGCCAGCAGCTTGGTAGGGGGACGGGGTTTATCACCCCTCCACTTT.

The rearrangement uses TRBV9 and TRBJ1-6, with D unresolved. Per the germline V gene, CDR1 is SGDLS and CDR2 is YYNGEE. Trimming cost V 3 bases and J 8 bases, with 9 bases left between them. The CDR3 extends over 13 amino acids. CDR3: CASSADSYSPLHF. CDR3 DNA: TGTGCCAGCAGCGCGGACTCATATTCACCCCTCCACTTT.

On this clone itself: Other nucleotide sequences in the sample specify the same CDR3. The V gene is TRBV29-1, the J gene TRBJ2-3; 9 bases align to TRBD1. This CDR3 is 14 amino acids long. CDR1 SQVTM and CDR2 ANQGSEA come from the germline V gene. Losses at the gene ends were 6 bases for V and 0 bases for J; bases not matched to a gene: 4. Written as DNA, the CDR3 is TGCAGCGTCGCCGGGACAGGGAGCACAGATACGCAGTATTTT. It is translated as CSVAGTGSTDTQYF.

The gene calls are TRBV7-6 and TRBJ2-3; a possible D gene is TRBD2 (7 bases). CDR3 length equals 17 residues. The V end lost 5 bases, the J end lost 4 bases, and 22 bases lay between the germline ends. Germline CDR1 reads SGHVS; CDR2 reads FNYEAQ. The CDR3 loop reads CASSTPGGGGVADTQYF. CDR3 coding DNA: TGTGCCAGCAGCACCCCCGGAGGGGGGGGCGTGGCAGATACGCAGTATTTT.

The chain couples TRBV9 to TRBJ1-3; a weak D match, TRBD1 (6 bases). The germline CDR1 and CDR2 sequences are SGDLS and YYNGEE. The CDR3 extends over 13 amino acids. V was cut by 2 bases and J by 14 bases, with 17 bases left in between. The CDR3 DNA reads TGTGCCAGCAGCGTGGGACACGATGGGGGTGTATATTTT. Its translation is CASSVGHDGGVYF.

V and J are TRBV19 and TRBJ2-3; D perhaps matches TRBD1 (6 bases). Germline assignment: CDR1 LNHDA and CDR2 SQIVND (reference sequence). V gave up 4 bases and J gave up 5 bases, with 10 bases separating them. The CDR3 contains 13 residues. The CDR3 spells CASSTQGRDTQYF. CDR3 DNA sequence: TGTGCCAGTAGTACACAGGGTAGAGATACGCAGTATTTT.

Of note for this clone: Sequence at one end of the junction differs from germline and may be a read error. The J gene is TRBJ1-1, the V gene TRBV2, with TRBD1 identical over 8 bases. Germline V gives CDR1 SNHLY, CDR2 FYNNEI. This CDR3 comprises 15 residues. CDR3 protein: CASRPRQGLNTEAFF. The CDR3 nucleotides are TGTGCCAGCAGACCCAGACAGGGGTTGAATACTGAAGCTTTCTTT. Based on the CDR3 plus reference TRBV2 and TRBJ1-1, the full variable domain is EPEVTQTPSHQVTQMGQEVILRCVPISNHLYFYWYRQILGQKVEFLVSFYNNEISEKSEIFDDQFSVERPDGSNFTLKIRSTKLEDSAMYFCASRPRQGLNTEAFFGQGTRLTVV.

The DNA of the CDR3 is TGTGCCAGCAGCCCTCAGGCAGGGGCCCTCTACGAGCAGTACTTC. As protein: CASSPQAGALYEQYF. The chain has TRBV7-9 and TRBJ2-7, with D perhaps matching TRBD1 (6 bases). The germline V and J ends were trimmed by 5 bases and 3 bases, with 17 bases remaining between them. This CDR3 has 15 amino acids. CDR1 and CDR2 from the germline V gene are SEHNR and FQNEAQ (reference sequence).